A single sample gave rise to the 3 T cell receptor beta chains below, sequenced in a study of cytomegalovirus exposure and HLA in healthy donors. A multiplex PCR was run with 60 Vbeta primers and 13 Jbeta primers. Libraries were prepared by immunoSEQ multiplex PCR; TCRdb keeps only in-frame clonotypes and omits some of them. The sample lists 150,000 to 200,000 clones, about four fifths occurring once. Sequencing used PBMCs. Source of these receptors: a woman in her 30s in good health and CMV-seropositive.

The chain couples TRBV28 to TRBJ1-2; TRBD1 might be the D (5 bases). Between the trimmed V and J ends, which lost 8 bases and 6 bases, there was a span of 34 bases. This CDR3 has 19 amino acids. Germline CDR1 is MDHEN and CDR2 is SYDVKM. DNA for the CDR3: TGTGCCAGCTACGATAAACCACATAGTGTTTCGGGACTCGTCAATGGCTACACCTTC. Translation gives CASYDKPHSVSGLVNGYTF.

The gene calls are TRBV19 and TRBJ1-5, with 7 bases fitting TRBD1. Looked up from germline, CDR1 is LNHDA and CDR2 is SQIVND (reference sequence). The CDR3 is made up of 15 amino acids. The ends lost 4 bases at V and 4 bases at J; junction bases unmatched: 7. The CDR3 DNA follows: TGTGCCAGTAGTAGGTCCGGGACAGAGAATCAGCCCCAGCATTTT. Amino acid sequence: CASSRSGTENQPQHF. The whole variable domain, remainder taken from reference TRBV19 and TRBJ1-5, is DGGITQSPKYLFRKEGQNVTLSCEQNLNHDAMYWYRQDPGQGLRLIYYSQIVNDFQKGDIAEGYSVSREKKESFPLTVTSAQKNPTAFYLCASSRSGTENQPQHFGDGTRLSIL.

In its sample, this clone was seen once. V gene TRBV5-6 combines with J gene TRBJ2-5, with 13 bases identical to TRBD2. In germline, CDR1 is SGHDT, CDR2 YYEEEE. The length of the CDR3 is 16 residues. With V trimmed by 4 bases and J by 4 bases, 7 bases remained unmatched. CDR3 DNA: TGTGCCAGCAGCCTACCGGGACTAGCGGGAATAGAGACCCAGTACTTC. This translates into CASSLPGLAGIETQYF.